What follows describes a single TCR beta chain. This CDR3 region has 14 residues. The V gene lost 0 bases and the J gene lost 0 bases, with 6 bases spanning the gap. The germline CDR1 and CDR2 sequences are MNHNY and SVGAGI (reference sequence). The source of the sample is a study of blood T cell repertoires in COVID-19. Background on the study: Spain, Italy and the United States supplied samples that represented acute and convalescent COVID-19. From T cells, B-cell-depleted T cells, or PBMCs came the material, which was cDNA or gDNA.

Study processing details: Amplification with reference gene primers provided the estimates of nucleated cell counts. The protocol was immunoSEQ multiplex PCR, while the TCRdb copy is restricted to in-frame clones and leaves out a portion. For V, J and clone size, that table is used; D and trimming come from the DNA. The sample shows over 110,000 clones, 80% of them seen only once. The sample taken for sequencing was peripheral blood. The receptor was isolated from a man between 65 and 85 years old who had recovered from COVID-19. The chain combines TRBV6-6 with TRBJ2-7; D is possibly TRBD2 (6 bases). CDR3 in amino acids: CASSYSEGSYEQYF. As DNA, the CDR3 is TGTGCCAGCAGTTACTCGGAGGGCTCCTACGAGCAGTACTTC.